The clone carrying this T cell receptor beta chain was seen only a few times. The antigen is unknown. The PCR made use of 60 Vbeta and 13 Jbeta primers. Assay: immunoSEQ multiplex PCR; the TCRdb copy retains only in-frame clones and omits some. The table includes under 200,000 clones, roughly 77% detected once. The sample originates from a study of cytomegalovirus exposure and HLA in healthy donors. General observations from the study: Both high specificity and high sensitivity reportedly marked the classifier's diagnosis of cytomegalovirus status.

The CDR3 is made up of 13 amino acids. Germline V gene lookup returns CDR1 MNHNS and CDR2 SASEGT. Deletions cut 2 bases from V and 7 bases from J, with 12 bases between. The chain combines TRBV6-1 with TRBJ2-7, with D tentatively TRBD2 (5 bases). The clonotype comes from a male donor in good health and CMV-seronegative. The sample consisted of PBMCs. CDR3 nucleotides: TGTGCCAGCAGTGAACGGGAAACCTGGGAGCAGTACTTC. Translation gives CASSERETWEQYF.